A selection of T cell receptor beta chains follows, all from one sample in a study of blood T cell repertoires in COVID-19. Method: immunoSEQ multiplex PCR; TCRdb's copy keeps in-frame clones and lacks some. The data contain 77,000 or so clones, around 90% of them singletons. The sample consisted of peripheral blood. Receptors originate from a man between 45 and 60 years old with active COVID-19. Each CDR3 is given with its conserved first and last residue.

j_gene | v_gene | CDR3aa
TRBJ1-1 | TRBV5-6 | CASSFARAEAFF
TRBJ1-4 | TRBV15 | CATSVTGVINEKLFF
TRBJ1-2 | TRBV4-3 | CASSQPGLNYGYTF
TRBJ2-1 | TRBV18 | CASSPTGGARGLFF
TRBJ2-3 | TRBV5-1 | CASSRRTSGSTDTQYF
TRBJ1-1 | TRBV11-2 | CASSLGSTTMNTEAFF
TRBJ2-1 | TRBV5-6 | CASSLTLAGSSYNEQFF
TRBJ2-5 | TRBV7-3 | CASSRGGGETQYF
TRBJ2-2 | TRBV7-9 | CASSPWTSGVTGELFF
TRBJ2-3 | TRBV11-2 | CASSSRVSGRRSTDTQYF
TRBJ1-5 | TRBV27 | CASSFEGYGNQPQHF
TRBJ2-1 | TRBV18 | CASSPQDNEQFF
TRBJ2-1 | TRBV3-1/TRBV3-2 | CASSQYRLAGPYNEQFF
TRBJ1-1 | TRBV21-1 | CASSKGERWGAFF
TRBJ2-3 | TRBV4-3 | CASSQSGLAGTDTQYF
TRBJ2-2 | TRBV19 | CASSAGLAGVGGELFF
TRBJ1-2 | TRBV9 | CASSVDSTGANGYTF
TRBJ2-7 | TRBV29-1 | CSAGGWGPGSHEQYF
TRBJ2-3 | TRBV9 | CASSVNSRTDTQYF
TRBJ2-5 | TRBV6-5 | CASDEDRFAWVQYF
TRBJ2-7 | TRBV5-5 | CASSLGRPLYHEQYF
TRBJ2-3 | TRBV29-1 | CSVEWAGRPTDTQYF
TRBJ2-5 | TRBV11-2 | CASSLSGGRETQYF